Presented here are 22 T cell receptor beta chains from one specimen sequenced in a study of blood T cell repertoires in COVID-19. Repertoires were generated with immunoSEQ multiplex PCR, while TCRdb's copy carries only in-frame clones and drops some. The sample consists of about 210,000 clones, about nine tenths of them appearing once. The sample comprised PBMCs or T cells enriched from blood (not recorded which). The receptors stem from a man between 25 and 39 years old in a cohort exposed to, infected with or recovered from COVID-19 (not recorded which).

The V and J genes are TRBV6-5 and TRBJ2-2; no clear D gene. The germline V gene has CDR1 MNHEY and CDR2 SVGAGI. This CDR3 contains 16 residues. Trimming stripped 0 bases from V and 2 bases from J, with 10 bases between. This CDR3 is CASSYSGTINTGELFF. The CDR3 DNA is TGTGCCAGCAGTTACTCGGGCACGATAAACACCGGGGAGCTGTTTTTT.

The chain recombines TRBV7-2 with TRBJ2-7; possibly TRBD2 for D (5 bases). Germline CDR1 reads SGHTA; CDR2 reads FQGNSA. The CDR3 consists of 16 residues. Trimming shortened V by 3 bases and J by 2 bases, and 17 bases separated the two germline ends. The CDR3 DNA sequence: TGTGCCAGCAGCTTTGAGCGGACCAGAGGGACCTACGAGCAGTACTTC. Protein: CASSFERTRGTYEQYF.

This rearrangement joins TRBV28 to TRBJ1-1; TRBD1 matches 11 bases. J lost 1 base, V lost 5 bases, and 9 bases had no gene match. The CDR3 spans 17 residues. Germline V lookup: CDR1 MDHEN, CDR2 SYDVKM. Here the CDR3 reads CASSGQGAISQNTEAFF. The CDR3 bases are TGTGCCAGCAGTGGACAGGGGGCAATATCCCAGAACACTGAAGCTTTCTTT.

The V call is TRBV12-3 or TRBV12-4, the J call TRBJ1-2; a possible D gene is TRBD1 (5 bases). This CDR3 region has 12 residues. The V end was cut by 5 bases, the J end by 8 bases, with 12 bases between. CDR3 sequence: CASSRGDTGYTF. The CDR3 region has the DNA TGTGCCAGCAGTCGGGGGGATACGGGCTACACCTTC.

V and J are TRBV19 and TRBJ1-5, with 8 bases aligning to TRBD1. The length of the CDR3 is 14 residues. Trimming took 2 bases from V and 6 from J; bases not matched to a gene: 3. The germline V gene encodes CDR1 LNHDA and CDR2 SQIVND (reference sequence). CDR3 nucleotides: TGTGCCAGTAGTATACAGGGGGCCACTCAGCCCCAGCATTTT. Its translation is CASSIQGATQPQHF.

V is TRBV11-2 and J is TRBJ1-1; D is possibly TRBD1 (5 bases). V lost 4 bases and J 7 bases, leaving 22 bases between the germline ends. The CDR3 length is 16 residues. CDR1 SGHAT and CDR2 FQNNGV come from the germline V gene. The CDR3 sequence is CASSSLMGGEWYEAFF. DNA for the CDR3: TGTGCCAGCAGCTCCTTGATGGGAGGGGAATGGTATGAAGCTTTCTTT.

The chain combines TRBV7-6 with TRBJ2-7; 7 positions match TRBD1. This CDR3 is 15 amino acids long. The ends lost 4 bases at V and 4 bases at J; junction bases unmatched: 10. Germline V CDR1 and CDR2: SGHVS, FNYEAQ. The CDR3 sequence is CASSSTGIRGYEQYF. CDR3 sequence (DNA): TGTGCCAGCAGCTCAACAGGGATCAGGGGGTACGAGCAGTACTTC.

The rearrangement uses TRBV9 and TRBJ2-5; TRBD1 matches 8 bases. The V gene's germline CDR1 is SGDLS and CDR2 YYNGEE. The V gene end was trimmed by 0 bases and the J gene end by 5 bases; junction bases not matched to a gene: 6. The CDR3 sequence is 15 residues long. The CDR3 loop is CASSVGAGGEETQYF. The CDR3 bases are TGTGCCAGCAGCGTAGGGGCAGGGGGCGAGGAGACCCAGTACTTC.

The V gene is TRBV5-1, the J gene TRBJ1-1; weak D call: TRBD1 (6 bases). Germline-derived CDR1 and CDR2 are SGHRS and YFSETQ. CDR3 length: 14 amino acids. Trimming cost V 6 bases and J 4 bases, with 16 bases left between them. CDR3 amino acids: CASKRDTYPTEAFF. The CDR3 bases are TGCGCCAGCAAACGGGACACCTACCCCACTGAAGCTTTCTTT.

The V call is TRBV27, the J call TRBJ2-2; 10 positions match TRBD2. V was pared by 8 bases and J by 6 bases, with 6 bases of the junction left unmatched. Germline loops: CDR1 MNHEY, CDR2 SMNVEV (reference sequence). This CDR3 contains 14 residues. As DNA, the CDR3 is TGTGCCAGCGGTCTAGCGGGAGACCCCGGGGAGCTGTTTTTT. Its translation: CASGLAGDPGELFF.

V gene TRBV15 combines with J gene TRBJ2-7; D unclear. Germline V gene data show CDR1 as LNHNV and CDR2 as YYDKDF (reference sequence). V lost 0 bases and J lost 2, with 5 bases in between. There are 13 residues in the CDR3. CDR3 nucleotides: TGTGCCACCAGCAGAGACGACACCTACGAGCAGTACTTC. Its translation is CATSRDDTYEQYF.

This chain links TRBV5-4 with TRBJ2-1; possible D gene TRBD2, 6 bases. The CDR3 is 15 residues long. Trimming removed 0 bases at V and 4 bases at J, with 11 bases between. Germline V gene data show CDR1 as SGHNT and CDR2 as YYREEE (reference sequence). The CDR3 DNA sequence: TGTGCCAGCAGCTTGGGACGCGGGGAATACAATGAGCAGTTCTTC. This gives the protein CASSLGRGEYNEQFF.

Concerning this clone: The junction differs from germline at one of its ends, possibly a read error. J is TRBJ1-1 and V is TRBV4-3; 9 nucleotides agree with TRBD1. The CDR3 sequence is 16 residues long. Germline CDR1 is LGHNA and CDR2 is YSLEER. The CDR3 nucleotides are TGCGCCAGCAGCCAAGGGGACAGGGCCCTGAAAACTGAAGCTTTCTTT. It codes for CASSQGDRALKTEAFF.

The chain combines TRBV15 with TRBJ2-1, with 13 positions matching TRBD2. Germline CDR1 LNHNV, CDR2 YYDKDF (reference sequence). The CDR3 covers 15 residues. With V trimmed by 3 bases and J by 12 bases, 8 bases remained unmatched. The CDR3 bases are TGTGCCACCAGCAGCCCGGGACTAGCGGGACGATGGCAGTTCTTC. It codes for CATSSPGLAGRWQFF.

The chain links TRBV25-1 to TRBJ2-1, with D possibly matching TRBD1 (6 bases). The CDR3 loop spans 14 amino acids. Per germline, CDR1 MGHDK and CDR2 SYGVNS. V was shortened by 1 base and J by 10 bases, with 14 bases between the two germline ends. The chain's CDR3 is CASSESNRVGEQFF. CDR3 nucleotides: TGTGCCAGCAGTGAATCCAACAGGGTAGGAGAGCAGTTCTTC.

This clone was seen a single time. V and J are TRBV29-1 and TRBJ1-1; perhaps TRBD1 as D (5 bases). Per the germline V gene, CDR1 is SQVTM and CDR2 is ANQGSEA. Deletions cut 3 bases from V and 7 bases from J, with 12 bases between. This CDR3 is built from 12 residues. Here the CDR3 reads CSVEGRVSEAFF. The CDR3, as DNA: TGCAGCGTTGAGGGCAGGGTGAGTGAAGCTTTCTTT.

The chain couples TRBV5-1 to TRBJ2-3, with 13 bases aligning to TRBD2. This CDR3 is 16 amino acids long. Germline lookup yields CDR1 SGHRS and CDR2 YFSETQ. The V and J ends lost 2 bases and 1 base, in that order; junction bases with no gene match: 1. CDR3 protein: CASSLGLAGGTDTQYF. DNA for the CDR3: TGCGCCAGCAGCTTAGGACTAGCGGGAGGCACAGATACGCAGTATTTT.

The V call is TRBV5-1, the J call TRBJ1-2; D is possibly TRBD1 (6 bases). Germline V gene data show CDR1 as SGHRS and CDR2 as YFSETQ. The CDR3 loop spans 16 amino acids. Trimming took off 4 bases at V and 4 bases at J, with 20 bases between the two ends. CDR3 sequence (DNA): TGCGCCAGCAGCGCCGATCTCAGGGGCGGGCTCTATGGCTACACCTTC. Amino acids: CASSADLRGGLYGYTF.

The chain employs TRBV5-1 and TRBJ1-6; 7 bases align to TRBD1. V trimming: 4 bases; J trimming: 6 bases; junction bases outside the gene matches: 1. This CDR3 has 13 residues. Germline lookup yields CDR1 SGHRS and CDR2 YFSETQ. The CDR3 here is CASSRDSNSPLHF. CDR3 nucleotide sequence: TGCGCCAGCAGCAGGGACAGTAATTCACCCCTCCACTTT.

J is TRBJ1-6 and V is TRBV28; maybe TRBD1 (6 bases). The CDR3 is 13 residues long. V lost 10 bases and J lost 9, with 16 bases in between. Germline V CDR1 and CDR2: MDHEN, SYDVKM. The CDR3 DNA sequence: TGTGCCACTCTCCGGGGGGCGGGTTCACCCCTCCACTTT. This codes for CATLRGAGSPLHF.

The V gene is TRBV9, the J gene TRBJ2-7, with 9 nucleotides matching TRBD1. The ends lost 4 bases at V and 5 bases at J; junction bases unmatched: 16. Germline V gene data show CDR1 as SGDLS and CDR2 as YYNGEE. The CDR3 is made up of 17 amino acids. This CDR3 is CASSPHVRGTGSNEQYF. The CDR3 DNA follows: TGTGCCAGCAGCCCACATGTTAGGGGGACAGGGTCTAACGAGCAGTACTTC. Together with reference TRBV9 and TRBJ2-7, the CDR3 gives the full variable domain: DSGVTQTPKHLITATGQRVTLRCSPRSGDLSVYWYQQSLDQGLQFLIQYYNGEERAKGNILERFSAQQFPDLHSELNLSSLELGDSALYFCASSPHVRGTGSNEQYFGPGTRLTVT.

The chain is built from TRBV7-6 and TRBJ2-3, with 11 bases lining up with TRBD2. The CDR3 length is 17 residues. V was clipped by 3 bases and J by 3 bases; unmatched bases: 8. Germline V gene sequence: CDR1 SGHVS, CDR2 FNYEAQ. The CDR3 DNA reads as TGTGCCAGCAGCTTTTCCCCACTAGCGGGAGTAACAGATACGCAGTATTTT. Its translation: CASSFSPLAGVTDTQYF.